One and the same sample provided the 20 T cell receptor beta chains below, sequenced in a study of blood T cell repertoires in COVID-19. Libraries were prepared by immunoSEQ multiplex PCR; TCRdb keeps only in-frame clonotypes and omits some of them. The table has some 150,000 clones, 87% seen once. The sequencing input was peripheral blood. These receptors originate from a woman between 55 and 75 years old with active or convalescent COVID-19.

The table lists this clone with a count of one. The genes are TRBV25-1 and TRBJ2-3; D perhaps matches TRBD2 (7 bases). The CDR3 runs to 14 residues. Trimming left V 5 bases short and J 5 bases short, with 14 bases between. Germline assignment: CDR1 MGHDK and CDR2 SYGVNS. This CDR3 is CASSPGGARDTQYF. DNA for the CDR3: TGTGCCAGCAGTCCTGGGGGGGCGAGAGATACGCAGTATTTT.

This clone was observed a few times. The chain joins TRBV19 to TRBJ2-3; D might be TRBD1 (6 bases). Germline V CDR1 and CDR2: LNHDA, SQIVND (reference sequence). CDR3 length equals 17 residues. The V end was cut by 5 bases, the J end by 0 bases, with 18 bases between. DNA for the CDR3: TGTGCCAGTAGTGCAACGACAGGATCTACTAGCACAGATACGCAGTATTTT. Translated: CASSATTGSTSTDTQYF. Looking up the rest from reference TRBV19 and TRBJ2-3 gives the full variable domain: DGGITQSPKYLFRKEGQNVTLSCEQNLNHDAMYWYRQDPGQGLRLIYYSQIVNDFQKGDIAEGYSVSREKKESFPLTVTSAQKNPTAFYLCASSATTGSTSTDTQYFGPGTRLTVL.

The chain uses TRBV5-1 and TRBJ2-5, with 10 bases aligning to TRBD2. V dropped 5 bases and J dropped 5; count of bases not matched to a gene: 6. This CDR3 has 14 residues. Germline V gene data show CDR1 as SGHRS and CDR2 as YFSETQ. The CDR3 DNA is TGCGCCAGCAGAGCCGGGACTAGCGTTGAGACCCAGTACTTC. Amino acids: CASRAGTSVETQYF.

J is TRBJ1-1 and V is TRBV11-2, with D unclear. CDR1 is SGHAT, CDR2 FQNNGV, per germline. This CDR3 has 17 amino acids. V was pared by 5 bases and J by 0 bases, with 19 bases between. The CDR3 spells CASSQTPATTLNTEAFF. CDR3 DNA: TGTGCCAGCAGCCAAACCCCGGCGACGACTCTGAACACTGAAGCTTTCTTT.

V gene TRBV7-2 combines with J gene TRBJ1-2; D is perhaps TRBD1 (6 bases). The V and J ends lost 5 bases and 4 bases respectively, with 11 bases between them. The CDR3 runs 13 residues. The germline gives CDR1 SGHTA, CDR2 FQGNSA. DNA of the CDR3: TGTGCCAGCAGCCCGGGACATTTCTATGGCTACACCTTC. As protein: CASSPGHFYGYTF. Together with reference TRBV7-2 and TRBJ1-2, the CDR3 gives the full variable domain: GAGVSQSPSNKVTEKGKDVELRCDPISGHTALYWYRQSLGQGLEFLIYFQGNSAPDKSGLPSDRFSAERTGGSVSTLTIQRTQQEDSAVYLCASSPGHFYGYTFGSGTRLTVV.

The V call is TRBV5-5, the J call TRBJ2-1; TRBD2 might be the D (5 bases). Germline V gene data show CDR1 as SGHKS and CDR2 as YYEKEE (reference sequence). The CDR3 extends over 16 amino acids. Trimming removed 1 base from V and 0 bases from J, with 11 bases in between. CDR3 coding DNA: TGTGCCAGCAGCTTGACGACCCGGGGCTCCTACAATGAGCAGTTCTTC. Translated: CASSLTTRGSYNEQFF.

V is TRBV4-3 and J is TRBJ1-1; D is ambiguous. V lost 4 bases and J 0 bases, leaving 12 bases between the germline ends. Germline values: CDR1 LGHNA, CDR2 YSLEER. The CDR3 has 15 amino acids. CDR3 residues: CASSRTSGLNTEAFF. CDR3 nucleotide sequence: TGCGCCAGCAGCCGCACAAGTGGTTTGAACACTGAAGCTTTCTTT.

This chain uses TRBV30 with TRBJ1-2, with D perhaps TRBD1 (6 bases). With 2 bases removed from V and 8 bases from J, the gap between germline ends came to 12 bases. Germline lookup yields CDR1 GTSNPN and CDR2 SVGIG (reference sequence). The CDR3 is 12 residues long. CDR3 loop: CAWSRGARGYTF. In DNA, the CDR3 is TGTGCCTGGAGTCGGGGGGCTCGGGGCTACACCTTC. The full variable domain, with the rest looked up from reference TRBV30 and TRBJ1-2, is SQTIHQWPATLVQPVGSPLSLECTVEGTSNPNLYWYRQAAGRGLQLLFYSVGIGQISSEVPQNLSASRPQDRQFILSSKKLLLSDSGFYLCAWSRGARGYTFGSGTRLTVV.

The V gene is TRBV5-8, the J gene TRBJ1-4, with a possible D match to TRBD1 (6 bases). CDR1 and CDR2 (germline): SGHTS, YDEGEE. This CDR3 contains 15 residues. Trimming shortened V by 4 bases and J by 4 bases, and 14 bases separated the two germline ends. The CDR3 reads CASSPTGQNNEKLFF. In DNA form, the CDR3 reads TGTGCCAGCAGCCCAACCGGACAGAATAATGAAAAACTGTTTTTT.

This clone turned up a few times. The chain is built from TRBV19 and TRBJ1-1; maybe TRBD1 (5 bases). The CDR3 covers 13 residues. V lost 2 bases, J lost 11 bases, and 15 bases lay in between. Germline CDR1 LNHDA, CDR2 SQIVND (reference sequence). CDR3 DNA: TGTGCCAGTAGTATATCAGGGCCCGGGAGGGCTTTCTTT. Its protein is CASSISGPGRAFF.

The chain employs TRBV9 and TRBJ2-3; 9 nucleotides agree with TRBD2. The CDR3 runs to 16 residues. V lost 4 bases and J lost 6; bases outside the gene matches: 12. Germline CDR1 reads SGDLS; CDR2 reads YYNGEE. The CDR3 loop is CASSTAPAGGRDTQYF. In DNA form, the CDR3 reads TGTGCCAGCAGCACTGCCCCAGCGGGGGGAAGGGATACGCAGTATTTT.

V is TRBV28 and J is TRBJ2-5; 9 nucleotides agree with TRBD1. The ends lost 7 bases at V and 5 bases at J; junction bases unmatched: 8. Germline V gene sequence: CDR1 MDHEN, CDR2 SYDVKM. The CDR3 covers 14 residues. CDR3 in amino acids: CASKSGTGWETQYF. CDR3 coding DNA: TGTGCCAGCAAATCCGGGACAGGGTGGGAGACCCAGTACTTC.

V is TRBV6-5 and J is TRBJ2-2; 7 bases map to TRBD1. Germline V gene data show CDR1 as MNHEY and CDR2 as SVGAGI. CDR3 size: 13 residues. The ends lost 6 bases at V and 6 bases at J; junction bases unmatched: 4. The CDR3 here is CASRHGQAGELFF. CDR3 coding DNA: TGTGCCAGCAGACATGGACAGGCCGGGGAGCTGTTTTTT.

The chain recombines TRBV2 with TRBJ2-7; D may be TRBD1 (7 bases). V was cut by 5 bases and J by 4 bases, with 18 bases left in between. The germline CDR1 and CDR2 sequences are SNHLY and FYNNEI. The CDR3 spans 15 residues. The CDR3 reads CASSKEGASLYEQYF. The CDR3, as DNA: TGTGCCAGCAGTAAGGAGGGGGCAAGTCTGTACGAGCAGTACTTC. Using reference TRBV2 and TRBJ2-7 for the parts outside the CDR3, the full variable domain is EPEVTQTPSHQVTQMGQEVILRCVPISNHLYFYWYRQILGQKVEFLVSFYNNEISEKSEIFDDQFSVERPDGSNFTLKIRSTKLEDSAMYFCASSKEGASLYEQYFGPGTRLTVT.

The CDR3 nucleotides are TGTGCCAGCAGTTACGGGCAGGATAATTCACCCCTCCACTTT. Protein sequence: CASSYGQDNSPLHF. The V gene is TRBV6-2 or TRBV6-3, the J gene TRBJ1-6; D is unresolved. The CDR3 spans 14 residues. V was shortened by 2 bases and J by 5 bases, with 7 bases between the two germline ends. In germline, CDR1 is MNHEY, CDR2 SVGEGT.

V is TRBV6-5 and J is TRBJ2-1, with 13 bases matching TRBD2. This CDR3 is built from 14 residues. The germline V gene encodes CDR1 MNHEY and CDR2 SVGAGI. With V trimmed by 5 bases and J by 9 bases, 4 bases remained unmatched. DNA for the CDR3: TGTGCCAGCAGTACTAGCGGGGGGGCGGGTGAGCAGTTCTTC. Translation: CASSTSGGAGEQFF.

The V gene is TRBV11-2, the J gene TRBJ2-2; D possibly corresponds to TRBD2 (6 bases). Germline lookup yields CDR1 SGHAT and CDR2 FQNNGV. This CDR3 spans 16 amino acids. V lost 2 bases and J lost 5, with 15 bases in between. The CDR3 loop reads CASSLLLPGRTGELFF. The CDR3 DNA reads as TGTGCCAGCAGCTTACTGTTGCCAGGGAGGACCGGGGAGCTGTTTTTT.

The chain recombines TRBV19 with TRBJ1-5; D is perhaps TRBD1 (5 bases). Germline V gene data show CDR1 as LNHDA and CDR2 as SQIVND (reference sequence). Between the trimmed V and J ends, which lost 1 base and 0 bases, there was a span of 10 bases. The CDR3 spans 16 residues. CDR3 in amino acids: CASSIAPGHSNQPQHF. The CDR3 coding sequence is TGTGCCAGTAGTATAGCCCCAGGGCATAGCAATCAGCCCCAGCATTTT. Full variable domain (rest looked up from reference TRBV19 and TRBJ1-5): DGGITQSPKYLFRKEGQNVTLSCEQNLNHDAMYWYRQDPGQGLRLIYYSQIVNDFQKGDIAEGYSVSREKKESFPLTVTSAQKNPTAFYLCASSIAPGHSNQPQHFGDGTRLSIL.

In regard to this clone: Relative to the germline gene, one junction end is altered; a read error may explain this. The same CDR3 can be traced to other DNA sequences in this sample. V and J are TRBV20-1 and TRBJ2-7; 9 bases are a match to TRBD1. Germline CDR1 and CDR2: DFQATT and SNEGSKA (reference sequence). CDR3 size: 15 residues. The CDR3 sequence: CSASLMRDRVHEQYF. Written as DNA, the CDR3 is TGCAGCGCTAGTTTGATGCGGGACAGGGTCCACGAGCAGTACTTC.

The rearrangement links TRBV10-3 to TRBJ2-5; 10 nucleotides agree with TRBD2. Unmatched junction bases numbered 10, after V lost 2 bases and J lost 4 bases. The CDR3 consists of 17 residues. In germline, CDR1 is ENHRY, CDR2 SYGVKD. In nucleotides, the CDR3 is TGTGCCATCAGTGAGCCAGCGGGGGGGTCCGGGAGAGAGACCCAGTACTTC. Translation: CAISEPAGGSGRETQYF.